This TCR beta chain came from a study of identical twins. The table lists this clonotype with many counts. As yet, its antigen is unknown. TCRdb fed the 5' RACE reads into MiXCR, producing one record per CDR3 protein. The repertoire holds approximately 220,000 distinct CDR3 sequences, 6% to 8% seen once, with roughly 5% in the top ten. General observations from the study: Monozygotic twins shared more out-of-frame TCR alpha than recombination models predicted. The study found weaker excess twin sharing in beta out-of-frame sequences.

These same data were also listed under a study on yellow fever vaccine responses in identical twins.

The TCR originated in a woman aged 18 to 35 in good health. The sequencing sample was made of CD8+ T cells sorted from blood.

The CDR3 protein is CSVIEGTSSYEQYF. As DNA, the CDR3 is TGCAGCGTTATAGAGGGGACCAGCTCCTACGAGCAGTACTTC. This chain links TRBV29-1 with TRBJ2-7, with D perhaps matching TRBD1 or TRBD2 (5 bases each). Looked up from germline, CDR1 is SQVTM and CDR2 is ANQGSEA. The CDR3 is made up of 14 amino acids. The germline V and J ends were trimmed by 5 bases and 0 bases, with 14 bases remaining between them.